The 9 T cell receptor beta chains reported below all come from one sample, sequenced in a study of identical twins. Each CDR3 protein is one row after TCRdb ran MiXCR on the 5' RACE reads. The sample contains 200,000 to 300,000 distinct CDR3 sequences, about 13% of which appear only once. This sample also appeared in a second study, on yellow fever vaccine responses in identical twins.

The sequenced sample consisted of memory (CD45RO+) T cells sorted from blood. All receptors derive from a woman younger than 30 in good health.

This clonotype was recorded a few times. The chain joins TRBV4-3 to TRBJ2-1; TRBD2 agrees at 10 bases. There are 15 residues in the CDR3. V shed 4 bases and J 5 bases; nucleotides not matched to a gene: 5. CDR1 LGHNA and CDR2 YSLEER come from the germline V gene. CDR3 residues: CASSLLAGENNEQFF. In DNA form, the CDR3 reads TGCGCCAGCAGCCTGCTAGCGGGAGAGAACAATGAGCAGTTCTTC.

The CDR3 coding sequence is TGCGCCAGCAGCCAACGCCTAGACAATCAGCCCCAGCATTTT. Translated, it gives CASSQRLDNQPQHF. The chain recombines TRBV4-3 with TRBJ1-5; D is unclear. The length of the CDR3 is 14 residues. Germline CDR1 reads LGHNA; CDR2 reads YSLEER. Trimming took 2 bases from V and 3 from J, leaving 8 bases between them.

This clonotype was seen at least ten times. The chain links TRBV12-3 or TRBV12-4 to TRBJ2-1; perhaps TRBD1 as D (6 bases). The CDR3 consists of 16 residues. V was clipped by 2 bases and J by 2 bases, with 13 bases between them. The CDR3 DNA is TGTGCCAGCAGTTTAAGTGCAGGGGACGCCTACAATGAGCAGTTCTTC. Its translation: CASSLSAGDAYNEQFF.

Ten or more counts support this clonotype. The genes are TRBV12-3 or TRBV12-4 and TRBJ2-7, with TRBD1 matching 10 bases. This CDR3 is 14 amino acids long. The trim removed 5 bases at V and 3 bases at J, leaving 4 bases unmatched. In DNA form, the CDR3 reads TGTGCCAGCAGTCGGACAGGGGGGAACTACGAGCAGTACTTC. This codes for CASSRTGGNYEQYF.

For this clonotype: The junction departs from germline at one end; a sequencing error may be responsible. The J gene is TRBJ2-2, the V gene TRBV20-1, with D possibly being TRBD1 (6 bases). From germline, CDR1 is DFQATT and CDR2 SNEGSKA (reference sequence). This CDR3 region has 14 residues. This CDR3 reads CSARGAGNAGELFF. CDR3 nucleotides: TGCAGTGCTAGGGGGGCAGGGAACGCCGGGGAGCTGTTTTTT.

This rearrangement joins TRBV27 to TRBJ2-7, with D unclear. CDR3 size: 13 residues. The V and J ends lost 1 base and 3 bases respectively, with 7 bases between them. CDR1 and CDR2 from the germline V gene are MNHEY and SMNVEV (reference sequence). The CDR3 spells CASSLFSGYEQYF. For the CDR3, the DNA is TGTGCCAGCAGTTTATTCTCCGGCTACGAGCAGTACTTC.

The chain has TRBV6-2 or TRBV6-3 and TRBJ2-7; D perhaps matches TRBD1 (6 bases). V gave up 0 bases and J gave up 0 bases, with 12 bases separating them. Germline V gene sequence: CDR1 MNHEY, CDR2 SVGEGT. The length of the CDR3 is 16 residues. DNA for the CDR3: TGTGCCAGCAGTTACTCGAGGGCAGGGGACTCCTACGAGCAGTACTTC. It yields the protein CASSYSRAGDSYEQYF.

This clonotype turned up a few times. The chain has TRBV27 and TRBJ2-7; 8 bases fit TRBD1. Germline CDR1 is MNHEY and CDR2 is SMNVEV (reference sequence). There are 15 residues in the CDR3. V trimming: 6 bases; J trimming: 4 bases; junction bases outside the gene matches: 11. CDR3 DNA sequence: TGTGCCAGCAGCGCTGGGACAGGTTACCCTTACGAGCAGTACTTC. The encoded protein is CASSAGTGYPYEQYF.

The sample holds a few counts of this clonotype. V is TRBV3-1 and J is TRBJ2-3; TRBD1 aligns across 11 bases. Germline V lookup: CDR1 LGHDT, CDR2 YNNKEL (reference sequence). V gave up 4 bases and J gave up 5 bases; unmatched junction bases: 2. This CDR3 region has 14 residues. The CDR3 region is CASSLGTGGDTQYF. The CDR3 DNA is TGTGCCAGCAGCCTTGGGACAGGGGGAGATACGCAGTATTTT.